This TCR beta chain derives from a study of spatial heterogeneity in lung cancer. Via MiXCR, TCRdb re-called the 5' RACE reads, giving one row per CDR3 protein. The data show around 120,000 distinct CDR3 sequences, with 9% to 15% seen just once and approximately 17% held by the top ten. The time point: blood at routine non-recurrence follow-up after resection. Whole RNA, isolated from tumor, nontumor lung or frozen PBMC, was sequenced without prior sorting. This clonotype has a handful of counts. The specimen was PBMCs, collected at follow-up. This receptor was taken from a male donor with early-stage non-small cell lung cancer.

The CDR3 sequence: CASTPTGFASGYTF. For the CDR3, the DNA is TGTGCCAGCACCCCGACAGGGTTTGCGAGTGGCTACACCTTC. The chain links TRBV25-1 to TRBJ1-2, with 7 nucleotides matching TRBD1. The ends lost 7 bases at V and 7 bases at J; junction bases unmatched: 12. There are 14 residues in the CDR3. CDR1 and CDR2 (germline): MGHDK, SYGVNS.